The rows below give T cell receptor beta chains drawn from one sample of a study of cytomegalovirus exposure and HLA in healthy donors. Using immunoSEQ multiplex PCR, the repertoire was profiled, and TCRdb retains in-frame clones only, with some absent. The sample holds about 130,000 clones, around 80% seen once. The specimen sequenced was PBMCs. The receptors stem from a woman aged 60 to 75 in good health and CMV-seropositive. The CDR3 runs from the conserved cysteine through the conserved F or W. Fields, in order: J gene, D gene, clone size, V gene, CDR3 protein, CDR3 DNA. D genes are given only for firm matches. The listing skips clone size in some rows; elsewhere it reads once, few, many or a size class.

>TRBJ2-7|-|-|TRBV9
CASSVEGSAVDEQYF
TGTGCCAGCAGCGTAGAGGGTAGCGCGGTTGACGAGCAGTACTTC
>TRBJ2-7|TRBD2|-|TRBV7-3
CASSLEAGGSYEQYF
TGTGCCAGCAGCTTAGAAGCGGGAGGTTCCTACGAGCAGTACTTC
>TRBJ2-3|-|-|TRBV7-9
CASRYRGRGSDTQYF
TGTGCCAGCCGTTACCGGGGTCGGGGGAGTGATACGCAGTATTTT
>TRBJ2-7|-|-|TRBV5-5
CASSLSGPYEQYF
TGTGCCAGCAGCTTGTCAGGGCCCTACGAGCAGTACTTC
>TRBJ1-2|TRBD1|few|TRBV7-3
CASSLGSGQGSYGYTF
TGTGCCAGCAGCTTAGGGTCGGGACAGGGGTCCTATGGCTACACCTTC
>TRBJ1-1|TRBD1|-|TRBV7-8
CASSPQGDRDTEAFF
TGTGCCAGCAGCCCACAAGGGGACAGGGACACTGAAGCTTTCTTT
>TRBJ1-2|-|-|TRBV7-2
CASSSGVGYTF
TGTGCCAGCAGCTCCGGGGTGGGCTACACCTTC
>TRBJ1-4|-|-|TRBV21-1
CASSKPRDRVEKLFF
TGTGCCAGCAGCAAACCCCGGGACAGGGTTGAAAAACTGTTTTTT
>TRBJ2-1|TRBD1|-|TRBV5-8
CASSSPGTGANEQFF
TGTGCCAGCAGCTCCCCGGGGACAGGGGCGAATGAGCAGTTCTTC
>TRBJ2-4|TRBD1|-|TRBV5-6
CASSLRQGAKNIQYF
TGTGCCAGCAGCTTGCGACAGGGGGCCAAAAACATTCAGTACTTC
>TRBJ2-7|TRBD1|-|TRBV30
CAWSGGQAEDSYEQYF
TGTGCCTGGAGTGGGGGACAGGCCGAAGACTCCTACGAGCAGTACTTC
>TRBJ2-1|-|-|TRBV18
CASSPSASSGNEQFF
TGTGCCAGCTCACCATCCGCTAGCTCCGGCAATGAGCAGTTCTTC
>TRBJ1-5|-|-|TRBV6-5
CASSYRYDSNQPQHF
TGTGCCAGCAGTTACCGTTACGACTCAAATCAGCCCCAGCATTTT
>TRBJ2-7|-|-|TRBV7-2
CASSPPGGIYEQYF
TGTGCCAGCAGCCCACCCGGGGGAATTTACGAGCAGTACTTC
>TRBJ2-3|TRBD2|-|TRBV4-2
CASSSSGGTSTDTQYF
TGTGCCAGCAGCTCCAGCGGGGGCACTAGCACAGATACGCAGTATTTT
>TRBJ2-1|TRBD2|few|TRBV7-3
CASGPGPGLAGYYNEQFF
TGTGCCAGCGGCCCGGGGCCGGGACTAGCGGGATATTACAATGAGCAGTTCTTC
>TRBJ1-3|TRBD1|-|TRBV7-2
CASSPRQGVGNTIYF
TGTGCCAGCAGCCCCCGTCAGGGGGTAGGAAACACCATATATTTT
>TRBJ1-5|TRBD1|once|TRBV27
CASSAKQGAINQPQHF
TGTGCCAGCAGCGCCAAGCAGGGGGCGATCAATCAGCCCCAGCATTTT
>TRBJ1-4|-|-|TRBV21-1
CASSKGPGGEKLFF
TGTGCCAGCAGCAAAGGACCCGGGGGGGAAAAACTGTTTTTT
>TRBJ2-5|-|-|TRBV14
CASSQGWGSQETQYF
TGTGCCAGCAGCCAAGGTTGGGGCAGCCAAGAGACCCAGTACTTC
>TRBJ1-1|-|-|TRBV6-5
CASSYSPGSNTEAFF
TGTGCCAGCAGTTACTCGCCAGGTTCGAACACTGAAGCTTTCTTT
>TRBJ2-7|-|-|TRBV6-1
CASSAVFEQYF
TGTGCCAGCAGTGCGGTTTTTGAGCAGTACTTC
>TRBJ1-2|-|-|TRBV5-4
CASSTPPPRDGYTF
TGTGCCAGCAGCACACCCCCCCCCAGGGATGGCTACACCTTC
>TRBJ1-2|-|-|TRBV7-9
CASSLARGSYTF
TGTGCCAGCAGCTTAGCCCGGGGATCCTACACCTTC
>TRBJ1-2|-|-|TRBV2
CASSLGQTNYGYTF
TGTGCCAGCAGCCTAGGACAGACAAACTATGGCTACACCTTC
>TRBJ2-5|-|-|TRBV7-2
CASSSPNTIGDF
TGTGCCAGCAGCTCCCCGAATACGATTGGAGACTTC
>TRBJ2-3|TRBD1|-|TRBV28
CASSLFAGGLSTDTQYF
TGTGCCAGCAGTTTGTTCGCAGGGGGCCTGAGCACAGATACGCAGTATTTT
>TRBJ2-7|TRBD2|-|TRBV18
CASSPLAGGVPDEQYF
TGTGCCAGCTCCCCACTAGCGGGGGGCGTCCCAGACGAGCAGTACTTC
>TRBJ2-7|-|-|TRBV15
CATSRDLGRGYYEQYF
TGTGCCACCAGCAGAGATTTAGGCCGGGGTTATTACGAGCAGTACTTC
>TRBJ2-7|TRBD1|-|TRBV30
CAWTVIDRAPYEQYF
TGTGCCTGGACTGTTATCGACAGGGCCCCCTACGAGCAGTACTTC
>TRBJ2-7|TRBD1|-|TRBV5-4
CASSWGTGFNEQYF
TGTGCCAGCAGCTGGGGGACAGGGTTCAACGAGCAGTACTTC
>TRBJ1-1|TRBD1|few|TRBV7-9
CSSQGAPTEAFF
TGTTCCAGCCAGGGGGCGCCCACTGAAGCTTTCTTT
>TRBJ2-1|TRBD1|-|TRBV19
CASSIDHEGGQYNEQFF
TGTGCCAGTAGTATAGATCATGAAGGGGGCCAATACAATGAGCAGTTCTTC
>TRBJ2-7|-|-|TRBV10-3
CAISESGTGAYEQYF
TGTGCCATCAGTGAGTCTGGGACGGGAGCCTACGAGCAGTACTTC
>TRBJ1-2|TRBD1|few|TRBV7-9
CASSATSGQGWILDYGYTF
TGTGCCAGCAGCGCTACCTCGGGACAGGGGTGGATTTTGGACTATGGCTACACCTTC
>TRBJ2-3|TRBD2|-|TRBV6-5
CASRLAGSDTQYF
TGTGCCAGCAGACTAGCGGGGAGTGATACGCAGTATTTT
>TRBJ2-3|TRBD2|-|TRBV5-4
CASSLEAAGGPTDTQYF
TGTGCCAGCAGCTTGGAAGCGGCGGGAGGGCCAACAGATACGCAGTATTTT
>TRBJ2-7|TRBD2|few|TRBV5-4
CASSSSVGLASYEQYF
TGTGCCAGCAGCTCCTCCGTGGGACTAGCTTCATACGAGCAGTACTTC
>TRBJ1-6|TRBD1|-|TRBV30
CAWDRDSPLHF
TGTGCCTGGGACAGGGACTCACCCCTCCACTTT
>TRBJ2-1|TRBD1|-|TRBV9
CASSDRDRAHHEQFF
TGTGCCAGCAGCGACCGGGACAGGGCACACCATGAGCAGTTCTTC
>TRBJ2-6|-|-|TRBV7-8
CASSLARDSGANVLTF
TGTGCCAGCAGCTTAGCGCGAGACTCTGGGGCCAACGTCCTGACTTTC
>TRBJ1-6|-|-|TRBV6-5
CASSLEGTDNSPLHF
TGTGCCAGCAGTTTGGAGGGGACGGACAATTCACCCCTCCACTTT
>TRBJ2-1|TRBD1|-|TRBV19
CASSPLQGVGQFF
TGTGCCAGTAGTCCCCTACAGGGGGTCGGGCAGTTCTTC
>TRBJ2-7|-|-|TRBV18
CASSPPISLTYEQYF
TGTGCCAGCTCACCACCGATCTCCCTAACCTACGAGCAGTACTTC
>TRBJ2-1|-|-|TRBV4-3
CASSQYTPGEGVYNEQFF
TGCGCCAGCAGCCAGTACACACCGGGGGAAGGGGTCTACAATGAGCAGTTCTTC
>TRBJ2-2|-|-|TRBV11-2
CASSLGLALLSGELFF
TGTGCCAGCAGCTTAGGCTTAGCCCTCCTTTCCGGGGAGCTGTTTTTT
>TRBJ1-2|-|-|TRBV25-1
CASRAGGRDGYTF
TGTGCCAGCAGGGCGGGGGGGCGCGATGGCTACACCTTC
>TRBJ1-1|-|-|TRBV7-3
CASSPQGRLPTEAFF
TGTGCCAGCAGCCCCCAAGGCAGGCTGCCCACTGAAGCTTTCTTT
>TRBJ2-1|TRBD1|-|TRBV25-1
CASRPGTGLGNEQFF
TGTGCCAGCAGGCCCGGGACAGGGCTAGGGAATGAGCAGTTCTTC
>TRBJ1-6|-|-|TRBV28
CASSLIQSGSPLHF
TGTGCCAGCAGTTTGATACAGTCAGGGTCACCCCTCCACTTT
>TRBJ2-6|TRBD2|-|TRBV7-9
CASSLQVAGAGANVLTF
TGTGCCAGCAGCCTACAGGTAGCGGGAGCTGGGGCCAACGTCCTGACTTTC
>TRBJ2-7|-|-|TRBV27
CASSLGRGSEQYF
TGTGCCAGCAGTTTGGGCAGGGGTTCCGAGCAGTACTTC
>TRBJ2-3|TRBD1|-|TRBV12-5
CASGLQGLTDTQYF
TGTGCTAGTGGTCTACAGGGGCTCACAGATACGCAGTATTTT
>TRBJ2-7|TRBD1|-|TRBV7-9
CASSPRGQALSYEQYF
TGTGCCAGCAGCCCGAGGGGACAGGCCCTCTCCTACGAGCAGTACTTC
>TRBJ2-7|-|few|TRBV12-5
CASGFLGLGLYSYEQYF
TGTGCTAGTGGTTTTTTAGGTTTGGGGCTTTACTCCTACGAGCAGTACTTC
>TRBJ2-1|TRBD1|few|TRBV11-3
CASSQQGSYNEQFF
TGTGCCAGCAGCCAACAGGGGTCCTACAATGAGCAGTTCTTC
>TRBJ2-7|TRBD2|-|TRBV6-1
CASGRREGRYEQYF
TGTGCCAGCGGACGGCGGGAGGGACGATACGAGCAGTACTTT
>TRBJ2-7|-|few|TRBV6-1
CASSEARSTVAGYEQYF
TGTGCCAGCAGTGAAGCGCGTAGTACAGTCGCCGGCTACGAGCAGTACTTC
>TRBJ2-6|-|few|TRBV4-2
CASSQGQSGANVLTF
TGTGCCAGCAGCCAAGGTCAGTCTGGGGCCAACGTCCTGACTTTC